This TCR beta chain was profiled in a study of CXCR3-negative and CXCR3-positive naive CD8 T cells. Whole-study findings and limits: Naive cells positive for CXCR3 carried more hydrophobic TRB CDR3s than CXCR3-negative ones. TRBV-TRBJ usage was similar across naive CXCR3 subsets but distinct in memory cells. CXCR3 expression dropped partially after cryopreservation, and most assays relied on fresh PBMCs.

Sorts performed in triplicate captured 300,000 to 350,000 cells each from every CD8+ T cell subset. In the case of this clonotype: Antigen unknown.

The authors made the TRB cDNA libraries by 5' RACE using UMI labels. TCRdb reprocessed the 5' RACE reads, keeping one entry per CDR3 protein, no DNA. The sample holds 100,000 to 150,000 distinct CDR3 sequences. The CDR3 is 14 amino acids. The germline CDR1 and CDR2 sequences are MDHEN and SYDVKM. Material for sequencing was naive CXCR3- CD8+ T cells from blood. Specified subset: CD45RO-CCR7+CD27+CD95- naive CD8+ T cells lacking CXCR3 (TNR3-). This TCR was sampled from a human donor in good health. Some clones in this sample may be carry-over from other donors' samples. V and J are TRBV28 and TRBJ2-1; checking the TCRdb D call of TRBD1 is not possible without DNA. The CDR3 sequence: CASSYLGAGNEQFF.